Each of the 8 T cell receptor beta chains below was sequenced from the same sample in a study of OX40 agonist ivuxolimab in advanced cancers. TCRdb keeps only in-frame clones here, not all; method: immunoSEQ multiplex PCR. The sample yields about 25,000 clones, roughly 88% seen once. The source material was CD4+ or CD8+ T cells sorted from blood, sampled in a trial of the OX40 agonist ivuxolimab. The receptors here all came from an adult with an advanced solid tumor such as melanoma, head and neck, liver or kidney cancer.

This clone was detected only a few times. The chain links TRBV9 to TRBJ2-7; 8 nucleotides align to TRBD1. After removal of 4 bases from V and 4 bases from J, the junction contained 7 bases not matched to a gene. Germline values: CDR1 SGDLS, CDR2 YYNGEE. CDR3 length equals 14 residues. The CDR3 DNA is TGTGCCAGCAGCACCGGACAGGGAAAGTACGAGCAGTACTTC. Its protein is CASSTGQGKYEQYF.

V is TRBV7-2 and J is TRBJ2-3, with 14 bases aligning to TRBD2. The germline CDR1 and CDR2 sequences are SGHTA and FQGNSA. There are 15 residues in the CDR3. The trim removed 5 bases at V and 7 bases at J, leaving 5 bases unmatched. The CDR3 nucleotides are TGTGCCAGCAGCACCGGGACTAGCGGGGGACATACGCAGTATTTT. Translation: CASSTGTSGGHTQYF.

The V call is TRBV9, the J call TRBJ1-1, with TRBD1 matching 7 bases. The germline V gene encodes CDR1 SGDLS and CDR2 YYNGEE. V shed 4 bases, J shed 4 bases, and the junction held 13 bases outside the gene matches. This CDR3 is 16 amino acids long. This chain's CDR3 is CASSPGQARYGTEAFF. Written as DNA, the CDR3 is TGTGCCAGCAGCCCCGGACAGGCGAGGTATGGCACTGAAGCTTTCTTT.

V gene TRBV19 combines with J gene TRBJ2-3; no firm D call. V lost 3 bases and J lost 0, with 7 bases in between. This CDR3 has 14 amino acids. The germline V gene has CDR1 LNHDA and CDR2 SQIVND (reference sequence). The CDR3: CASSISTSTDTQYF. In nucleotides, the CDR3 is TGTGCCAGTAGTATCTCCACTAGCACAGATACGCAGTATTTT.

The rearrangement links TRBV11-2 to TRBJ2-1; 10 bases agree with TRBD2. Germline CDR1 SGHAT, CDR2 FQNNGV. V trimming: 5 bases; J trimming: 6 bases; junction bases outside the gene matches: 10. This CDR3 has 16 amino acids. CDR3 residues: CASSRTTSGVANEQFF. Written as DNA, the CDR3 is TGTGCCAGCAGCCGTACAACTAGCGGGGTGGCCAATGAGCAGTTCTTC. Supplemented by reference TRBV11-2 and TRBJ2-1, the full variable domain reads EAGVAQSPRYKIIEKRQSVAFWCNPISGHATLYWYQQILGQGPKLLIQFQNNGVVDDSQLPKDRFSAERLKGVDSTLKIQPAKLEDSAVYLCASSRTTSGVANEQFFGPGTRLTVL.

The J gene is TRBJ2-1, the V gene TRBV18; D is undetermined. V lost 5 bases and J lost 9, with 29 bases in between. The CDR3 has 18 residues. The germline V gene encodes CDR1 KGHSH and CDR2 LQKENI. Written as DNA, the CDR3 is TGTGCCAGCTCAACTATAGGGTCTGGCTGGATAGTAGGTGGTGAGCAGTTCTTC. Its protein is CASSTIGSGWIVGGEQFF.

This clone came up once. In DNA, the CDR3 is TGTGCCAGCAGAGGCGGCTACGAGCAGTACTTC. Protein sequence: CASRGGYEQYF. The chain carries TRBV14 and TRBJ2-5; D gene unclear. The J call may be wrong; the DNA end is better matched by TRBJ2-7. The length of the CDR3 is 11 residues. The germline gives CDR1 SGHDN, CDR2 FVKESK.

This clone was seen a handful of times. The V and J genes are TRBV5-6 and TRBJ1-6; tentative D call: TRBD1 (6 bases). CDR3 length: 14 residues. Germline-derived CDR1 and CDR2 are SGHDT and YYEEEE. V was pared by 1 base and J by 9 bases, with 11 bases between. The CDR3 loop is CASSLLQGASPLHF. CDR3 DNA: TGTGCCAGCAGCTTGTTACAGGGTGCTTCACCCCTCCACTTT.